These 27 T cell receptor beta chains were all obtained from the same sample, sequenced in a study of molecular identifiers for immune sequencing clone quantification. TCRdb processed the PCR reads anew with MiXCR; each CDR3 protein has one entry. Found here are roughly 300,000 distinct CDR3 sequences, roughly a quarter of them singletons; the top ten hold around 0.76%. The sequenced material came from naive CD8+ T cells from blood, with Jurkat cell RNA spiked in. Subset defined: FACS-sorted CD8+CD4-CCR7+CD45RA+ naive T cells. The receptors derive from a human donor in good health. Some libraries in this study had Jurkat cell RNA spiked in.

The CDR3 protein is CASRDGFYPSTDTQYF. The CDR3 nucleotides read TGTGCCAGCAGGGACGGGTTCTACCCGAGCACAGATACGCAGTATTTT. This sequence joins TRBV11-2 and TRBJ2-3; unclear D gene. Germline CDR1 reads SGHAT; CDR2 reads FQNNGV. The CDR3 spans 16 residues. V lost 6 bases and J 0 bases, leaving 16 bases between the germline ends.

The V gene is TRBV27, the J gene TRBJ2-1, with 7 bases identical to TRBD2. The CDR3 sequence is 14 residues long. From germline, CDR1 is MNHEY and CDR2 SMNVEV (reference sequence). V shed 7 bases and J 10 bases; nucleotides not matched to a gene: 13. The CDR3 protein is CASTRGIGGGEQFF. Here the CDR3 DNA reads TGTGCCAGCACCCGAGGTATTGGGGGAGGGGAGCAGTTCTTC.

This clonotype has at least ten counts. The chain uses TRBV6-5 and TRBJ2-3; 13 positions match TRBD2. After removal of 0 bases from V and 2 bases from J, the junction contained 11 bases not matched to a gene. The CDR3 runs to 20 residues. Per the germline V gene, CDR1 is MNHEY and CDR2 is SVGAGI. This CDR3 reads CASSYSIVRLAGGTTDTQYF. The CDR3, as DNA: TGTGCCAGCAGTTACTCGATCGTTAGACTAGCGGGGGGAACCACAGATACGCAGTATTTT.

In the case of this clonotype: This may arise from a read error, as a much more abundant clone is one base away. J is TRBJ2-3 and V is TRBV2; TRBD2 aligns across 9 bases. The CDR3 length is 16 residues. Germline CDR1 and CDR2: SNHLY and FYNNEI. This chain's CDR3 is CTSSVDPSGNTDTQYF. The CDR3 bases are TGTACCAGCAGTGTTGACCCTAGCGGGAACACAGATACGCAGTATTTT.

This clonotype came up many times. The J gene is TRBJ2-3, the V gene TRBV29-1; D gene uncertain. Germline CDR1 SQVTM, CDR2 ANQGSEA. This CDR3 is 12 amino acids long. V was cut by 6 bases and J by 4 bases, with 11 bases left in between. The CDR3, as DNA: TGCAGCGTCCGGGTAGATTCAGATACGCAGTATTTT. Amino acid sequence: CSVRVDSDTQYF.

This clonotype has only a few counts. Because the CDR3's place on the DNA is in doubt, the DNA is left out and the CDR3 is given as listed by TCRdb. The CDR3: CASSSSDLAEKLFF. V usage is TRBV6-2 or TRBV6-3 and J usage is TRBJ1-4. Germline V gene data show CDR1 as MNHEY and CDR2 as SVGEGT. The CDR3 length equals 14 residues, ends included.

Many counts were recorded for this clonotype. This rearrangement joins TRBV12-5 to TRBJ1-1; D not resolved. CDR3 size: 13 residues. The germline V gene has CDR1 LGHNT and CDR2 FRNRAP. The V end was cut by 7 bases, the J end by 1 base, with 10 bases between. CDR3 residues: CASALTANTEAFF. The CDR3 DNA is TGTGCTAGTGCCTTGACCGCGAACACTGAAGCTTTCTTT.

As to this clonotype: Lacking the conserved final phenylalanine or tryptophan, this CDR3 likely reflects a read error. The chain combines TRBV14 with TRBJ2-5; possibly TRBD2 for D (5 bases). The length of the CDR3 is 15 residues. The germline CDR1 and CDR2 sequences are SGHDN and FVKESK. The germline V and J ends were trimmed by 4 bases and 0 bases, with 12 bases remaining between them. The CDR3 sequence is CASSRGSEYQETQYS. Written as DNA, the CDR3 is TGTGCCAGCAGCCGTGGGAGTGAGTACCAAGAGACCCAGTACTCC.

V usage is TRBV12-3 or TRBV12-4 and J usage is TRBJ1-4; TRBD1 is a possible D gene (5 bases). This CDR3 spans 17 amino acids. The V end was cut by 3 bases, the J end by 7 bases, with 21 bases between. The CDR3 region has the DNA TGTGCCAGCAGTTTTGTTTCTTATCCGGTCGGGGGTGAAAAACTGTTTTTT. Its protein product is CASSFVSYPVGGEKLFF.

The chain carries TRBV29-1 and TRBJ1-1; TRBD1 matches 10 bases. The CDR3 contains 15 residues. CDR1 SQVTM and CDR2 ANQGSEA come from the germline V gene. The V gene end was trimmed by 2 bases and the J gene end by 3 bases; junction bases not matched to a gene: 6. CDR3 in amino acids: CSVEKTGGRDTEAFF. The CDR3 DNA sequence: TGCAGCGTTGAAAAGACAGGGGGCAGGGACACTGAAGCTTTCTTT. The whole variable domain, filled in from reference TRBV29-1 and TRBJ1-1, reads SAVISQKPSRDICQRGTSLTIQCQVDSQVTMMFWYRQQPGQSLTLIATANQGSEATYESGFVIDKFPISRPNLTFSTLTVSNMSPEDSSIYLCSVEKTGGRDTEAFFGQGTRLTVV.

At least ten counts were recorded for this clonotype. The V call is TRBV20-1, the J call TRBJ2-7; 8 positions agree with TRBD1. The CDR3 contains 14 residues. With V trimmed by 4 bases and J by 2 bases, 7 bases remained unmatched. Per the germline V gene, CDR1 is DFQATT and CDR2 is SNEGSKA (reference sequence). CDR3 residues: CSANTGTGPYEQYF. CDR3 nucleotides: TGCAGTGCTAATACCGGGACAGGTCCCTACGAGCAGTACTTC.

The V and J genes are TRBV6-5 and TRBJ2-3; D not resolved. The CDR3 runs to 15 residues. The germline V gene has CDR1 MNHEY and CDR2 SVGAGI. The V gene lost 0 bases and the J gene lost 3 bases, with 10 bases spanning the gap. CDR3 sequence (DNA): TGTGCCAGCAGTTACTCGGGTCAGCGTACAGATACGCAGTATTTT. Its translation is CASSYSGQRTDTQYF.

With respect to this clonotype: One end of the junction fails to match germline, which may point to a read error. J is TRBJ2-3 and V is TRBV5-6, with D maybe TRBD2 (6 bases). The CDR3 is made up of 15 amino acids. The germline V gene encodes CDR1 SGHDT and CDR2 YYEEEE. Here the CDR3 DNA reads TGTGCCGGCAGCTTTTGGGCGGGAATCGCAGATACGCAGTATTTT. Translation gives CAGSFWAGIADTQYF.

In this sample, this clonotype turned up many times. CDR3 protein: CASSLEPSGLAGERFF. In DNA form, the CDR3 reads TGTGCCAGCAGCTTAGAGCCCTCCGGACTAGCGGGGGAAAGGTTCTTC. This sequence joins TRBV7-2 and TRBJ2-1, with 13 bases fitting TRBD2. After removal of 1 base from V and 15 bases from J, the junction contained 12 bases not matched to a gene. The V gene's germline CDR1 is SGHTA and CDR2 FQGNSA. This CDR3 has 16 amino acids.

The chain is built from TRBV27 and TRBJ1-5; 8 bases map to TRBD1. The junction had 6 bases not matched to a gene; V was cut back by 5 bases and J by 9 bases. CDR3 length: 13 residues. Germline CDR1 MNHEY, CDR2 SMNVEV (reference sequence). The CDR3 DNA reads as TGTGCCAGCAGTCCGACAGGGGATCGGCCCCAGCATTTT. Protein sequence: CASSPTGDRPQHF.

The chain carries TRBV9 and TRBJ2-3; D possibly corresponds to TRBD1 (5 bases). The germline CDR1 and CDR2 sequences are SGDLS and YYNGEE. V was pared by 0 bases and J by 0 bases, with 11 bases between. CDR3 size: 16 residues. The CDR3 sequence is CASSVEKGFSTDTQYF. The CDR3, as DNA: TGTGCCAGCAGCGTAGAGAAGGGGTTTAGCACAGATACGCAGTATTTT.

This clonotype has a count of ten or more. CDR3 DNA: TGCAGCGTTGAAGTAAAGCGGACGAGCTCCTACGAGCAGTACTTC. Its translation: CSVEVKRTSSYEQYF. J is TRBJ2-7 and V is TRBV29-1, with D possibly matching TRBD2 (5 bases). There are 15 residues in the CDR3. Germline loops: CDR1 SQVTM, CDR2 ANQGSEA. Trimming removed 1 base from V and 0 bases from J, with 13 bases in between.

Worth noting for this clonotype: Its ends do not fully match the called genes, so a read error is possible. The V call is TRBV5-1, the J call TRBJ1-3; D might be TRBD1 (5 bases). Germline CDR1 and CDR2: SGHRS and YFSETQ. The CDR3 is 14 residues long. As DNA, the CDR3 is TGCGCCAGCAGCCAGGGACGGGGAGGAACCACCATATATTTT. Protein sequence: CASSQGRGGTTIYF. The full variable domain, its missing parts supplied by reference TRBV5-1 and TRBJ1-3, is KAGVTQTPRYLIKTRGQQVTLSCSPISGHRSVSWYQQTPGQGLQFLFEYFSETQRNKGNFPGRFSGRQFSNSRSEMNVSTLELGDSALYLCASSQGRGGTTIYFGEGSWLTVV.

Comments on this clonotype: This sequence may be a read error, since a much larger clone differs from it by one base. V is TRBV14 and J is TRBJ2-5; D is unclear. V was cut by 4 bases and J by 10 bases, with 13 bases left in between. Germline assignment: CDR1 SGHDN and CDR2 FVKESK. This CDR3 spans 12 amino acids. CDR3 sequence (DNA): TGTGCCAGCAGCCGAGTAAGGGCACGCCAGTACTTC. Translation gives CASSRVRARQYF.

There are many counts of this clonotype. An end of the junction differs from the germline gene, which may be a read error. The V call is TRBV7-9, the J call TRBJ2-7, with TRBD1 matching 7 bases. There are 14 residues in the CDR3. The V gene's germline CDR1 is SEHNR and CDR2 FQNEAQ (reference sequence). CDR3 sequence: CASSPGQISDEQYF. As DNA, the CDR3 is TGTGCCAGCAGCCCGGGACAGATCTCCGACGAGCAGTACTTC.

This clonotype has a count of ten or more. The chain has TRBV25-1 and TRBJ2-3; D remains ambiguous. CDR1 MGHDK and CDR2 SYGVNS come from the germline V gene. The CDR3 is made up of 13 amino acids. V was cut by 4 bases and J by 8 bases, with 13 bases left in between. CDR3 nucleotide sequence: TGTGCCAGCAGTGTGGACCCGCCCGGTACGCAGTATTTT. This gives the protein CASSVDPPGTQYF. Complete variable domain (other parts from reference TRBV25-1 and TRBJ2-3): EADIYQTPRYLVIGTGKKITLECSQTMGHDKMYWYQQDPGMELHLIHYSYGVNSTEKGDLSSESTVSRIRTEHFPLTLESARPSHTSQYLCASSVDPPGTQYFGPGTRLTVL.

There are many counts of this clonotype. The genes are TRBV29-1 and TRBJ2-4, with D perhaps matching TRBD2 (6 bases). V lost 4 bases, J lost 5 bases, and 12 bases lay in between. Germline CDR1 reads SQVTM; CDR2 reads ANQGSEA. The CDR3 covers 13 residues. CDR3 bases: TGCAGCGTTGTGGCTAGGAGGGAAAACATTCAGTACTTC. This encodes CSVVARRENIQYF.

The chain uses TRBV27 and TRBJ1-4; TRBD1 matches 9 bases. J gave up 3 bases and V 7 bases, and 12 bases lay outside the gene matches. Germline V gene sequence: CDR1 MNHEY, CDR2 SMNVEV (reference sequence). CDR3 size: 17 residues. The CDR3 here is CASTITGGEYSNEKLFF. DNA for the CDR3: TGTGCCAGCACCATAACAGGGGGCGAGTATTCTAATGAAAAACTGTTTTTT.

The table lists this clonotype with a count of one. The conserved final phenylalanine or tryptophan is absent from the CDR3, which likely points to a read error. The V gene is TRBV19, the J gene TRBJ1-5; D might be TRBD1 (5 bases). V was pared by 4 bases and J by 2 bases, with 12 bases between. The CDR3 loop spans 15 amino acids. Germline CDR1 and CDR2: LNHDA and SQIVND (reference sequence). The CDR3 sequence: CASSTGTRGNQPQHL. In nucleotides, the CDR3 is TGTGCCAGTAGTACAGGGACGCGGGGCAATCAGCCCCAGCATTTG.

This clonotype was observed a few times. The CDR3 bases are TGCAGTGCTAGAACCTTCGATGTAGCGGGACAAAGCACAGATACGCAGTATTTT. Amino acids: CSARTFDVAGQSTDTQYF. The chain has TRBV20-1 and TRBJ2-3; TRBD2 aligns across 8 bases. Germline V gene data show CDR1 as DFQATT and CDR2 as SNEGSKA (reference sequence). V lost 2 bases to trimming and J lost 0 bases; unmatched junction nucleotides: 13. The CDR3 spans 18 residues.

V usage is TRBV2 and J usage is TRBJ2-1; possible D gene TRBD2, 6 bases. The ends were cut back, 7 bases at V and 2 bases at J, with 12 bases in the middle. This CDR3 contains 14 residues. Germline V CDR1 and CDR2: SNHLY, FYNNEI. This chain's CDR3 is CASKEEGTYNEQFF. Written as DNA, the CDR3 is TGTGCCAGCAAGGAGGAGGGTACCTACAATGAGCAGTTCTTC.

Worth noting for this clonotype: A read error may account for a junction end that differs from germline. The rearrangement uses TRBV9 and TRBJ2-5; D remains unclear. Germline V lookup: CDR1 SGDLS, CDR2 YYNGEE. This CDR3 has 15 amino acids. The DNA of the CDR3 is TGTGCCAGCAGCGTCGTCGGAAACCCTCAAGGGACCCAGTACTTC. Its translation: CASSVVGNPQGTQYF. Together with reference TRBV9 and TRBJ2-5, the CDR3 gives the full variable domain: DSGVTQTPKHLITATGQRVTLRCSPRSGDLSVYWYQQSLDQGLQFLIQYYNGEERAKGNILERFSAQQFPDLHSELNLSSLELGDSALYFCASSVVGNPQGTQYFGPGTRLLVL.